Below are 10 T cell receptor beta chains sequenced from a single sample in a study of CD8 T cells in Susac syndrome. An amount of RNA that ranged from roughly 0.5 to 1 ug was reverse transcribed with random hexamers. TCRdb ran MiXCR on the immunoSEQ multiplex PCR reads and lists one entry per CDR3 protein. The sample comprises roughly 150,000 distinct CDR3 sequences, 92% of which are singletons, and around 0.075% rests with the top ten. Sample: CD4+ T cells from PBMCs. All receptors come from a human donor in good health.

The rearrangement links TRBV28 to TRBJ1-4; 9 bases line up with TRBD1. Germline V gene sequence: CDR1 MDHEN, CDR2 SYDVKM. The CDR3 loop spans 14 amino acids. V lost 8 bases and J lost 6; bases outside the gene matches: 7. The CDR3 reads CASGQQGADEKLFF. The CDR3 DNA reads TGTGCCAGCGGACAACAGGGGGCAGATGAAAAACTGTTTTTT.

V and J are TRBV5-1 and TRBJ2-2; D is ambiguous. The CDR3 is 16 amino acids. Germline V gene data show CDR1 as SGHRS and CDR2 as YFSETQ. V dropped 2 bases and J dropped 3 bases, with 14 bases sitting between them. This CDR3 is CASSLFPTLDTGELFF. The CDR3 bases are TGCGCCAGCAGCTTATTTCCCACCTTGGACACCGGGGAGCTGTTTTTT.

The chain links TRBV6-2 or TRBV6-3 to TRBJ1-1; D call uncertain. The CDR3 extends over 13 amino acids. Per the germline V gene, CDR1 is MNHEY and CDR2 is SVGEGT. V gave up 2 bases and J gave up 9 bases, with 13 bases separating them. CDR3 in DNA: TGTGCCAGCAGTTACATTGCTCAGGTTCAAGCTTTCTTT. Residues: CASSYIAQVQAFF.

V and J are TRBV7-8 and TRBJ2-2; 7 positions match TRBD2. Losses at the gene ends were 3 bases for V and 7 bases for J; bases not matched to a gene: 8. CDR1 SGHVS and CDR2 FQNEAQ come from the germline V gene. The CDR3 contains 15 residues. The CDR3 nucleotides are TGTGCCAGCAGCTTTCATGGACTAGTGGGCGGGGAGCTGTTTTTT. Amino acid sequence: CASSFHGLVGGELFF.

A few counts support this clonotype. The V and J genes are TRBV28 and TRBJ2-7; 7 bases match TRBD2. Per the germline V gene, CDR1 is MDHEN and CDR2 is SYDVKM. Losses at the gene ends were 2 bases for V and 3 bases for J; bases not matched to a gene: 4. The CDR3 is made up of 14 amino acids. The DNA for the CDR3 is TGTGCCAGCAGTTTAGGCGGGGGTCTCTACGAGCAGTACTTC. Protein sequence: CASSLGGGLYEQYF.

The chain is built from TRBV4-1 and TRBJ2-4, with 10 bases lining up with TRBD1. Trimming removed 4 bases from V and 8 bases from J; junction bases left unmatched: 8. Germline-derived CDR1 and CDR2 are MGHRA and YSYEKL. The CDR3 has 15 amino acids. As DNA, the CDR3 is TGCGCCAGCAGCCTACGCGACAGGGGGCGTGACATTCAGTACTTC. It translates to CASSLRDRGRDIQYF.

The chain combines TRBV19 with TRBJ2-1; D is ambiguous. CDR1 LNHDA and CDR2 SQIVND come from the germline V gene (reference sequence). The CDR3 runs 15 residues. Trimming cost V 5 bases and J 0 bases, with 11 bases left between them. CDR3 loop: CASSGDTSSYNEQFF. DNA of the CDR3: TGTGCCAGTAGTGGAGACACGAGCTCCTACAATGAGCAGTTCTTC.

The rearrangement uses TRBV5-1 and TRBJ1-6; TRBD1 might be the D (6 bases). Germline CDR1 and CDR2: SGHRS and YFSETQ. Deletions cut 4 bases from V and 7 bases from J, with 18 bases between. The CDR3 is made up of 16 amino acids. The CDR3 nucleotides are TGCGCCAGCAGCCTACAACAGGGTAGCCAGAATTCACCCCTCCACTTT. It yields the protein CASSLQQGSQNSPLHF.

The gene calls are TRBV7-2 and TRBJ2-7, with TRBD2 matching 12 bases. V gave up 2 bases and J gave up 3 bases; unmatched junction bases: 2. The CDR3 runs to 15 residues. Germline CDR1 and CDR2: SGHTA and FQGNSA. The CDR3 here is CASSLLAGGVYEQYF. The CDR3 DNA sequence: TGTGCCAGCAGCTTACTAGCGGGAGGGGTCTACGAGCAGTACTTC.

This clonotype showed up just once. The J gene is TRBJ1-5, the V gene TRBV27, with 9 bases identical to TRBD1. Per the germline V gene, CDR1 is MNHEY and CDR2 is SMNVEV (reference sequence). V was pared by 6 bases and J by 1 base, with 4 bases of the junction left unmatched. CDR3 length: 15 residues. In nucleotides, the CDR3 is TGTGCCAGCAGACCCGGGACAGGGAGCAATCAGCCCCAGCATTTT. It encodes CASRPGTGSNQPQHF.